Listed here are 6 T cell receptor beta chains from one sample, sequenced in a study of HIV-infected children after antiretroviral therapy interruption (dated 2019 in TCRdb). The treatment or condition label for this specimen denotes: PENTA 11 planned treatment interruption arm or continuous ART arm. The receptor library was made with 3' RACE. TCRdb records Illumina MiSeq as the sequencer. To correct PCR amplification bias, TCR libraries were generated from RNA with a 3' RACE protocol that used unique molecular identifiers. In-frame beta chains were kept once TCRdb had trimmed the public reads at Q25 with fastp and called clones with MiXCR. Duplicate CDR3 protein sequences are folded into a single record with the most common DNA and genes. This sample comprises fewer than 7,500 distinct CDR3 sequences, around a sixth of them detected only once. The top ten hold roughly 15% of the sample. Sequenced material: CD45RO+ CD8+ T cells from PBMCs, pooled from several time points, taken from a donor given antiretroviral therapy, either interrupted or continuous. The cell subset or site label here, explained by the study, means: memory CD8+ CD45RO+ CD45RA- T cells. These TCRs come from a pool of human donors with HIV.

The rearrangement links TRBV12-3 or TRBV12-4 to TRBJ2-7; the D is unclear. The CDR3 contains 14 residues. V lost 1 base and J lost 0, with 7 bases in between. This chain's CDR3 is CASSLDISSYEQYF. The CDR3 DNA reads TGTGCCAGCAGTTTAGACATTTCCTCCTACGAGCAGTACTTC.

This clonotype was found many times. The chain carries TRBV11-2 and TRBJ2-7; 7 positions match TRBD2. Per the germline V gene, CDR1 is SGHAT and CDR2 is FQNNGV. J was trimmed by 3 bases and V by 2 bases; bases with no gene match: 4. The CDR3 extends over 14 amino acids. CDR3 sequence (DNA): TGTGCCAGCAGCTTATCAGGCGGGAGCTACGAGCAGTACTTC. This sequence encodes CASSLSGGSYEQYF. Looking up the rest from reference TRBV11-2 and TRBJ2-7 gives the full variable domain: EAGVAQSPRYKIIEKRQSVAFWCNPISGHATLYWYQQILGQGPKLLIQFQNNGVVDDSQLPKDRFSAERLKGVDSTLKIQPAKLEDSAVYLCASSLSGGSYEQYFGPGTRLTVT.

The chain couples TRBV12-3 or TRBV12-4 to TRBJ2-7, with TRBD1 matching over 7 bases. The CDR3 runs to 12 residues. The V gene end was trimmed by 4 bases and the J gene end by 4 bases; junction bases not matched to a gene: 1. The CDR3 DNA follows: TGTGCCAGCAGTTCAGGGGGTTACGAGCAGTACTTC. Translating gives CASSSGGYEQYF.

By proportion, this clonotype is medium-sized (0.01 to 0.1%). The chain combines TRBV7-9 with TRBJ1-2; unclear D gene. Per the germline V gene, CDR1 is SEHNR and CDR2 is FQNEAQ (reference sequence). Trimming stripped 2 bases from V and 6 bases from J, with 10 bases between. The CDR3 length is 13 residues. Here the CDR3 reads CASSLFRRDGYTF. CDR3 bases: TGTGCCAGCAGCTTATTTAGGAGGGATGGCTACACCTTC.

This chain joins TRBV20-1 and TRBJ2-1; 10 bases match TRBD1. This CDR3 region has 15 residues. Germline V gene lookup returns CDR1 DFQATT and CDR2 SNEGSKA (reference sequence). With 2 bases clipped from V and 2 bases from J, the junction kept 3 bases outside the gene matches. The CDR3 coding sequence is TGCAGTGCTAGACCCGGGACAGGGGCCTACAATGAGCAGTTCTTC. Its protein is CSARPGTGAYNEQFF.

This clonotype was counted ten times or more. The chain links TRBV9 to TRBJ2-1; D is unresolved. This CDR3 spans 16 amino acids. Per germline, CDR1 SGDLS and CDR2 YYNGEE. Trimming took 3 bases from V and 7 from J, leaving 20 bases between them. This chain's CDR3 is CASSDPRGGVVNEQFF. CDR3 DNA: TGTGCCAGCAGCGACCCAAGAGGCGGAGTGGTAAATGAGCAGTTCTTC. The whole variable domain, remainder taken from reference TRBV9 and TRBJ2-1, is DSGVTQTPKHLITATGQRVTLRCSPRSGDLSVYWYQQSLDQGLQFLIQYYNGEERAKGNILERFSAQQFPDLHSELNLSSLELGDSALYFCASSDPRGGVVNEQFFGPGTRLTVL.